These 30 T cell receptor beta chains came from one sample sequenced in a study of T-cell memory formation after mild COVID-19. TCRdb re-derived calls from the 5' RACE reads in MiXCR, one entry per CDR3 protein. The sample lists approximately 190,000 distinct CDR3 sequences; about 16% were seen once. Material: PBMCs or a T cell subset sorted from them (not recorded which). The receptors were sampled from an adult woman who had mild COVID-19 (a few samples of this study predate the infection). Cell type and time point are not known.

This chain links TRBV4-2 with TRBJ2-4, with D uncertain. The V end was cut by 0 bases, the J end by 3 bases, with 9 bases between. The germline CDR1 and CDR2 sequences are LGHNA and YNFKEQ. This CDR3 region has 15 residues. The chain's CDR3 is CASSQESRSKNIQYF. CDR3 in DNA: TGTGCCAGCAGCCAAGAATCGAGAAGCAAAAACATTCAGTACTTC.

Many counts were recorded for this clonotype. This chain links TRBV12-3 or TRBV12-4 with TRBJ1-1; a possible D gene is TRBD1 (6 bases). The CDR3 length is 15 residues. Trimming left V 2 bases short and J 1 base short, with 11 bases between. The CDR3 DNA reads as TGTGCCAGCAGTTTACTACAGGGATCGAACACTGAAGCTTTCTTT. Protein: CASSLLQGSNTEAFF.

In its sample, this clonotype was seen many times. V and J are TRBV24-1 and TRBJ2-1; 8 bases map to TRBD2. CDR1 and CDR2 from the germline V gene are KGHDR and SFDVKD. This CDR3 contains 14 residues. With V trimmed by 9 bases and J by 4 bases, 7 bases remained unmatched. The CDR3 region has the DNA TGTGCCACCCGGGGGGGGTCCGGATACAATGAGCAGTTCTTC. Its translation: CATRGGSGYNEQFF.

This clonotype has at least ten counts. This sequence joins TRBV4-3 and TRBJ2-1; D is ambiguous. V was shortened by 3 bases and J by 7 bases, with 4 bases between the two germline ends. The CDR3 covers 11 residues. Per the germline V gene, CDR1 is LGHNA and CDR2 is YSLEER. CDR3: CASSQGNEQFF. Written as DNA, the CDR3 is TGCGCCAGCAGCCAGGGGAATGAGCAGTTCTTC.

This clonotype was seen only once. This chain connects TRBV29-1 to TRBJ1-2; 10 positions agree with TRBD1. Germline CDR1 SQVTM, CDR2 ANQGSEA. The CDR3 is 14 amino acids. Trimming removed 4 bases from V and 5 bases from J; junction bases left unmatched: 7. CDR3 in amino acids: CSVGDRGRLYGYTF. In DNA, the CDR3 is TGCAGCGTTGGCGACAGGGGGCGGCTGTATGGCTACACCTTC.

This clonotype was found a few times. The genes are TRBV10-2 and TRBJ2-1; 7 bases are shared with TRBD2. The CDR3 is 19 amino acids. The ends lost 2 bases at V and 0 bases at J; junction bases unmatched: 13. Germline CDR1 reads WSHSY; CDR2 reads SAAADI. The chain's CDR3 is CASSERASGLFSSYNEQFF. CDR3 coding DNA: TGCGCCAGCAGTGAGAGGGCTAGCGGATTATTTAGCTCCTACAATGAGCAGTTCTTC.

The V and J genes are TRBV12-3 or TRBV12-4 and TRBJ2-3; D is tentatively TRBD1 or TRBD2 (5 bases each). The CDR3 runs to 14 residues. The germline V and J ends were trimmed by 6 bases and 9 bases, with 19 bases remaining between them. The CDR3 protein is CASRTGIQASTQYF. In nucleotides, the CDR3 is TGTGCCAGCAGGACCGGGATACAGGCCTCCACGCAGTATTTT.

Only a few counts were recorded for this clonotype. This chain uses TRBV5-1 with TRBJ1-1; D uncertain. V was clipped by 1 base and J by 0 bases, with 13 bases between them. Germline V gene sequence: CDR1 SGHRS, CDR2 YFSETQ. CDR3 size: 16 residues. The CDR3 region is CASSLNTGSMNTEAFF. The CDR3, as DNA: TGCGCCAGCAGCTTGAATACCGGGTCTATGAACACTGAAGCTTTCTTT. The variable domain in full, completed from reference TRBV5-1 and TRBJ1-1, reads KAGVTQTPRYLIKTRGQQVTLSCSPISGHRSVSWYQQTPGQGLQFLFEYFSETQRNKGNFPGRFSGRQFSNSRSEMNVSTLELGDSALYLCASSLNTGSMNTEAFFGQGTRLTVV.

The CDR3 region has the DNA TGTGCCAGCAGAAACAGGGGCGACACTGAAGCTTTCTTT. Amino acids: CASRNRGDTEAFF. The chain uses TRBV12-3 or TRBV12-4 and TRBJ1-1; TRBD1 matches 7 bases. The V segment lost 6 bases and the J segment 3 bases; nucleotides outside the gene matches: 4. The CDR3 consists of 13 residues.

This clonotype occurred a few times. This chain links TRBV20-1 with TRBJ1-2, with a possible D match to TRBD1 (6 bases). Germline loops: CDR1 DFQATT, CDR2 SNEGSKA (reference sequence). This CDR3 has 10 amino acids. Trimming removed 3 bases at V and 7 bases at J, with 6 bases between. The CDR3 coding sequence is TGCAGTGCTAGGGGGGCTGGCTACACCTTC. Its protein product is CSARGAGYTF.

The chain is built from TRBV4-3 and TRBJ2-2; D is ambiguous. Germline values: CDR1 LGHNA, CDR2 YSLEER. The germline V and J ends were trimmed by 0 bases and 6 bases, with 11 bases remaining between them. There are 15 residues in the CDR3. CDR3: CASSQDPSLAGELFF. CDR3 coding DNA: TGCGCCAGCAGCCAAGACCCCTCCCTGGCCGGGGAGCTGTTTTTT.

This clonotype was recorded a few times. The rearrangement uses TRBV6-5 and TRBJ2-7; 8 positions agree with TRBD2. The J segment lost 3 bases and the V segment lost 6 bases, leaving 4 bases of the junction unmatched. This CDR3 has 13 amino acids. The germline V gene encodes CDR1 MNHEY and CDR2 SVGAGI. CDR3 sequence (DNA): TGTGCCAGCAGCCCAACTAGCGGCTACGAGCAGTACTTC. Translated, it gives CASSPTSGYEQYF.

The CDR3 DNA reads as TGTGCTGTAGGTGCGACGGCGACAGATACGCAGTATTTT. Protein product: CAVGATATDTQYF. The genes are TRBV11-2 and TRBJ2-3, with no clear D. Germline V gene data show CDR1 as SGHAT and CDR2 as FQNNGV. The CDR3 has 13 residues.

The chain employs TRBV3-1 and TRBJ2-1; D is possibly TRBD2 (7 bases). The germline CDR1 and CDR2 sequences are LGHDT and YNNKEL (reference sequence). This CDR3 is built from 17 residues. V lost 0 bases to trimming and J lost 9 bases, with 21 bases between them. The CDR3 nucleotides are TGTGCCAGCAGCCAAGATCCTCTGGCGGGGGCCATTACTGAGCAGTTCTTC. Translating it yields CASSQDPLAGAITEQFF.

CDR3 DNA sequence: TGCAGTGCTAGAGGACCCTTCGATGAGCAGTTCTTC. Translated: CSARGPFDEQFF. The V call is TRBV20-1, the J call TRBJ2-1; no clear D. CDR1 and CDR2 (germline): DFQATT, SNEGSKA (reference sequence). The CDR3 runs 12 residues. V shed 1 base and J shed 8 bases, with 9 bases lying between them.

The V call is TRBV3-1, the J call TRBJ2-7, with D unresolved. This CDR3 is built from 13 residues. Germline assignment: CDR1 LGHDT and CDR2 YNNKEL (reference sequence). V was cut by 4 bases and J by 1 base, with 8 bases left in between. The CDR3 sequence is CASSRRRSYEQYF. The CDR3 region has the DNA TGTGCCAGCAGCCGCCGACGGTCCTACGAGCAGTACTTC.

Only a few counts were recorded for this clonotype. The chain has TRBV5-1 and TRBJ1-3; no clear D. CDR3 size: 16 residues. From germline, CDR1 is SGHRS and CDR2 YFSETQ. Between the trimmed V and J ends, which lost 0 bases and 0 bases, there was a span of 10 bases. CDR3 loop: CASSLVAATSGNTIYF. DNA of the CDR3: TGCGCCAGCAGCTTGGTGGCGGCTACCTCTGGAAACACCATATATTTT.

This clonotype was detected a few times. The chain employs TRBV12-3 or TRBV12-4 and TRBJ1-1; D remains ambiguous. V lost 6 bases, J lost 8 bases, and 13 bases lay in between. The CDR3 is 12 residues long. CDR3 nucleotide sequence: TGTGCCAGCAGCTGGGGATACTCGGAAGCTTTCTTT. Translating it yields CASSWGYSEAFF.

This clonotype has a handful of counts. J is TRBJ2-5 and V is TRBV12-3 or TRBV12-4; a weak D match, TRBD2 (7 bases). Trimming pared 3 bases from V and 2 bases from J, leaving 10 bases between. This CDR3 region has 14 residues. This CDR3 is CASSFGGAQETQYF. CDR3 coding DNA: TGTGCCAGCAGTTTTGGGGGGGCTCAAGAGACCCAGTACTTC.

The gene calls are TRBV12-5 and TRBJ2-7, with TRBD2 identical over 7 bases. CDR3 length: 13 residues. V shed 9 bases, J shed 0 bases, and the junction held 5 bases outside the gene matches. The germline V gene has CDR1 LGHNT and CDR2 FRNRAP. This chain's CDR3 is CASNLAGSYEQYF. For the CDR3, the DNA is TGTGCTAGCAATTTAGCGGGCTCCTACGAGCAGTACTTC.

This clonotype was counted only a few times. This chain joins TRBV15 and TRBJ2-3; D is unclear. This CDR3 is 15 amino acids long. Trimming stripped 0 bases from V and 2 bases from J, with 9 bases between. Looked up from germline, CDR1 is LNHNV and CDR2 is YYDKDF (reference sequence). In nucleotides, the CDR3 is TGTGCCACCAGCAGAGATATCCGGAACACAGATACGCAGTATTTT. Translated, it gives CATSRDIRNTDTQYF.

The chain employs TRBV20-1 and TRBJ2-3; D unresolved. Germline lookup yields CDR1 DFQATT and CDR2 SNEGSKA (reference sequence). Trimming shortened V by 6 bases and J by 4 bases, and 20 bases separated the two germline ends. The CDR3 spans 15 residues. The CDR3 coding sequence is TGCAGTGCCCTCCGGGTCCGGAGTTTAGCAGATACGCAGTATTTT. Its translation is CSALRVRSLADTQYF.

This clonotype was recorded once. This chain joins TRBV10-3 and TRBJ2-3; D unclear. CDR1 and CDR2 (germline): ENHRY, SYGVKD. V lost 10 bases to trimming and J lost 2 bases, with 19 bases between them. The CDR3 totals 15 residues. The CDR3 loop reads CATQSDHLTTDTQYF. The CDR3 nucleotides are TGTGCCACCCAGTCGGACCACCTCACCACAGATACGCAGTATTTT.

This clonotype was seen a few times. This chain uses TRBV2 with TRBJ1-2; D call uncertain. The germline CDR1 and CDR2 sequences are SNHLY and FYNNEI. V lost 6 bases, J lost 2 bases, and 10 bases lay in between. There are 13 residues in the CDR3. CDR3 amino acids: CASSGDINYGYTF. The CDR3 DNA sequence: TGTGCCAGCAGCGGTGACATCAACTATGGCTACACCTTC.

The chain has TRBV24-1 and TRBJ1-5; D is perhaps TRBD1 (5 bases). This CDR3 is 17 amino acids long. Germline V gene sequence: CDR1 KGHDR, CDR2 SFDVKD. Trimming shortened V by 2 bases and J by 0 bases, and 13 bases separated the two germline ends. The CDR3 loop reads CATSDSGGLSSNQPQHF. In DNA form, the CDR3 reads TGTGCCACCAGTGATTCGGGGGGGTTAAGTAGCAATCAGCCCCAGCATTTT.

This chain connects TRBV20-1 to TRBJ1-1, with D perhaps matching TRBD1 (5 bases). Germline loops: CDR1 DFQATT, CDR2 SNEGSKA (reference sequence). This CDR3 spans 11 amino acids. Trimming removed 6 bases at V and 9 bases at J, with 14 bases between. The CDR3 reads CSAPMWGKAFF. CDR3 in DNA: TGCAGTGCCCCTATGTGGGGGAAAGCTTTCTTT.

This clonotype came up a few times. The chain recombines TRBV27 with TRBJ1-2; D uncertain. The CDR3 is made up of 13 amino acids. Trimming pared 3 bases from V and 2 bases from J, leaving 7 bases between. Looked up from germline, CDR1 is MNHEY and CDR2 is SMNVEV (reference sequence). CDR3: CASSLNGNYGYTF. Written as DNA, the CDR3 is TGTGCCAGCAGTTTGAATGGAAACTATGGCTACACCTTC.

The V call is TRBV20-1, the J call TRBJ2-3; TRBD2 agrees at 7 bases. The CDR3 runs 14 residues. The germline V gene encodes CDR1 DFQATT and CDR2 SNEGSKA (reference sequence). V shed 6 bases, J shed 0 bases, and the junction held 6 bases outside the gene matches. This chain's CDR3 is CSANKAGSTDTQYF. CDR3 nucleotide sequence: TGCAGTGCAAACAAAGCGGGAAGCACAGATACGCAGTATTTT.

The V and J genes are TRBV30 and TRBJ2-7, with D perhaps matching TRBD1 (6 bases). The V gene's germline CDR1 is GTSNPN and CDR2 SVGIG (reference sequence). Between the trimmed V and J ends, which lost 2 bases and 3 bases, there was a span of 14 bases. The CDR3 totals 14 residues. The DNA of the CDR3 is TGTGCCTGGAGTCCACGCACAGGGTTCTACGAGCAGTACTTC. Translating gives CAWSPRTGFYEQYF. Full variable domain (missing parts from reference TRBV30 and TRBJ2-7): SQTIHQWPATLVQPVGSPLSLECTVEGTSNPNLYWYRQAAGRGLQLLFYSVGIGQISSEVPQNLSASRPQDRQFILSSKKLLLSDSGFYLCAWSPRTGFYEQYFGPGTRLTVT.

This chain uses TRBV12-3 or TRBV12-4 with TRBJ2-5; 9 nucleotides agree with TRBD1. This CDR3 is built from 13 residues. V lost 5 bases to trimming and J lost 5 bases; unmatched junction nucleotides: 3. The CDR3 region has the DNA TGTGCCAGCAGTAAGACAGGGGGGGAGACCCAGTACTTC. Translated: CASSKTGGETQYF.